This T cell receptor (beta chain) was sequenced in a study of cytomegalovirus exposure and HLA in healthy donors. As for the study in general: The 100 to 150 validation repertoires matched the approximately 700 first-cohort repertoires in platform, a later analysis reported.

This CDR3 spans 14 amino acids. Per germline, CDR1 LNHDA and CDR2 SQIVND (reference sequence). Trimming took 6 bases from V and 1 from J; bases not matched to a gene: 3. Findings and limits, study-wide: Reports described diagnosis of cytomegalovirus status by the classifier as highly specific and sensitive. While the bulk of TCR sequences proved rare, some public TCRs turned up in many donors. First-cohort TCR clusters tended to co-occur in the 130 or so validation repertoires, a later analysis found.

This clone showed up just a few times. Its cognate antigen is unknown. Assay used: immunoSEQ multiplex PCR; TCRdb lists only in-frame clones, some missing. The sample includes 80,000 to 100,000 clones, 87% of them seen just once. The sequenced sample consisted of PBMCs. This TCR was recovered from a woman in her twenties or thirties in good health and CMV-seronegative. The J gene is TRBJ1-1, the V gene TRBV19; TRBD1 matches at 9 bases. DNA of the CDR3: TGTGCCAGTAGGTACAGGGGGCAGAACACTGAAGCTTTCTTT. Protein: CASRYRGQNTEAFF.